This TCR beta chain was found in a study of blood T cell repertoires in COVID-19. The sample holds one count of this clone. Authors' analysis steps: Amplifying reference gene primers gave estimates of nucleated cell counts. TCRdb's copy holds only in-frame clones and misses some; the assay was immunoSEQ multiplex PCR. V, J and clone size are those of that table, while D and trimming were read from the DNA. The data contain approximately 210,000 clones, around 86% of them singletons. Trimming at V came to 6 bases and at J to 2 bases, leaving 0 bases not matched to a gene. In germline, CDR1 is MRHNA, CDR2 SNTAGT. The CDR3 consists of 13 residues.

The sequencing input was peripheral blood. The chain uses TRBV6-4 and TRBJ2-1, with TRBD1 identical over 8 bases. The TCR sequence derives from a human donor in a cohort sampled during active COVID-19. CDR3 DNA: TGTGCCAGCAGCAGGGGGCCCTACAATGAGCAGTTCTTC. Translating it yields CASSRGPYNEQFF.